The source of this TCR beta chain is a study of OX40 agonist ivuxolimab in advanced cancers. As for the study in general: Ivuxolimab, an antibody acting as an agonist of OX40 (CD134), was used to treat patients. Age averaged about 60 years (range roughly 23 to 90), and roughly 82% were male.

Exclusion of a patient followed from autoimmune disease history or systemic immunosuppression. Turning to this clone: No antigen is known for it.

TCRdb's copy holds only in-frame clones and misses some; the assay was immunoSEQ multiplex PCR. The repertoire holds some 25,000 clones, with roughly three quarters as singletons. CDR1 is SEHNR and CDR2 is FQNEAQ in the germline V gene (reference sequence). V was clipped by 7 bases and J by 2 bases, with 17 bases between them. The CDR3 extends over 16 amino acids. Notes on the study in general: On average, a greater number of expanded clones characterised CD8+ T cells relative to CD4+.

This rearrangement joins TRBV7-9 to TRBJ2-2; weak D call: TRBD2 (5 bases). The material sequenced was CD4+ or CD8+ T cells sorted from blood, taken in a trial of the OX40 agonist ivuxolimab. This sequence was found in an adult with an advanced solid tumor such as melanoma, head and neck, liver or kidney cancer. DNA for the CDR3: TGTGCCAGCACCCCGGGGTTTACAGTAAACACCGGGGAGCTGTTTTTT. This codes for CASTPGFTVNTGELFF.